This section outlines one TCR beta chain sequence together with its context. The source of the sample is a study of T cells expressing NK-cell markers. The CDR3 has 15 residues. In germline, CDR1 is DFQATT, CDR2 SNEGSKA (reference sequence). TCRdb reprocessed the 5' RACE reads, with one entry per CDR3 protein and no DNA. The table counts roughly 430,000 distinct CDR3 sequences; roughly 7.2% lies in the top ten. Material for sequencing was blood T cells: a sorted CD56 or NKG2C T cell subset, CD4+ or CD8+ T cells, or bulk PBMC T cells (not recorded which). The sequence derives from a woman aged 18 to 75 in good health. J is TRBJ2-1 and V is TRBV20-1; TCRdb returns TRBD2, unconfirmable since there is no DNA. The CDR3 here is CSAFESGLAMDEQFF.